These 10 T cell receptor beta chains originate from one sample sequenced in a study of OX40 agonist ivuxolimab in advanced cancers. Profiled with immunoSEQ multiplex PCR; TCRdb holds only in-frame clones, not every one. Among about 20,000 clones listed, 80% to 90% were seen once. Sequencing was performed on CD4+ or CD8+ T cells sorted from blood, taken in a trial of the OX40 agonist ivuxolimab. Source of these receptors: an adult with an advanced solid tumor such as melanoma, head and neck, liver or kidney cancer.

In its sample, this clone was seen a few times. This chain uses TRBV2 with TRBJ2-5, with D perhaps assigned TRBD1 or TRBD2 (5 bases each). The length of the CDR3 is 15 residues. The V gene's germline CDR1 is SNHLY and CDR2 FYNNEI. Trimming cost V 3 bases and J 2 bases, with 13 bases left between them. The CDR3 nucleotides are TGTGCCAGCAGTGACCCCTGGGACGGTCAAGAGACCCAGTACTTC. It codes for CASSDPWDGQETQYF.

V is TRBV5-1 and J is TRBJ1-6, with D unresolved. The CDR3 loop spans 16 amino acids. The germline gives CDR1 SGHRS, CDR2 YFSETQ. The V and J ends lost 0 bases and 7 bases respectively, with 14 bases between them. This CDR3 reads CASSLGQELYNSPLHF. The CDR3 DNA is TGCGCCAGCAGCTTGGGGCAGGAACTATACAATTCACCCCTCCACTTT.

The rearrangement joins TRBV30 to TRBJ1-2; D possibly corresponds to TRBD1 (6 bases). The CDR3 length is 14 residues. The germline gives CDR1 GTSNPN, CDR2 SVGIG (reference sequence). The V end was cut by 4 bases, the J end by 6 bases, with 18 bases between. As DNA, the CDR3 is TGTGCCTGGATAGAACAGGGCAGCTTACATGGCTACACCTTC. Its translation: CAWIEQGSLHGYTF.

The chain employs TRBV5-4 and TRBJ2-1; TRBD2 matches at 16 bases. The CDR3 consists of 18 residues. Germline V gene data show CDR1 as SGHNT and CDR2 as YYREEE (reference sequence). V lost 4 bases, J lost 0 bases, and 4 bases stayed unmatched. CDR3 in DNA: TGTGCCAGCAGCAAGGGACTAGCGGGGGGGAGCTCCTACAATGAGCAGTTCTTC. This encodes CASSKGLAGGSSYNEQFF.

V gene TRBV6-6 combines with J gene TRBJ1-1; D is possibly TRBD1 (6 bases). The CDR3 totals 12 residues. V lost 5 bases and J lost 5, with 9 bases in between. Germline lookup yields CDR1 MNHNY and CDR2 SVGAGI (reference sequence). CDR3 nucleotides: TGTGCCAGCAGTCCCCAGGGGACTGAAGCTTTCTTT. Translated, it gives CASSPQGTEAFF.

Regarding this clone: The junction differs from germline at one of its ends, possibly a read error. J is TRBJ2-7 and V is TRBV7-7; 10 bases are a match to TRBD1. The germline V gene has CDR1 SSHAT and CDR2 FNYEAQ (reference sequence). The CDR3 extends over 15 amino acids. CDR3: CASSRGQGGYYEQYF. As DNA, the CDR3 is TGTGCTAGCAGCCGTGGACAGGGGGGGTACTACGAGCAGTACTTC.

The chain combines TRBV11-2 with TRBJ2-1, with D possibly matching TRBD1 (5 bases). The CDR3 extends over 12 amino acids. The V and J ends lost 5 bases and 10 bases respectively, with 12 bases between them. The germline V gene encodes CDR1 SGHAT and CDR2 FQNNGV. CDR3 residues: CASSPGRVEQFF. CDR3 bases: TGTGCCAGCAGCCCAGGCAGGGTCGAGCAGTTCTTC.

The V call is TRBV11-1, the J call TRBJ1-6; 10 bases are a match to TRBD1. CDR1 and CDR2 (germline): SGHAT, FQDESV (reference sequence). This CDR3 spans 15 amino acids. J gave up 10 bases and V 4 bases, and 7 bases lay outside the gene matches. DNA of the CDR3: TGTGCCAGCAGCTCACCGACAGGGGGCAAATCACCCCTCCACTTT. This gives the protein CASSSPTGGKSPLHF. The variable domain in full, with the rest retrieved from reference TRBV11-1 and TRBJ1-6, is EAEVAQSPRYKITEKSQAVAFWCDPISGHATLYWYRQILGQGPELLVQFQDESVVDDSQLPKDRFSAERLKGVDSTLKIQPAELGDSAMYLCASSSPTGGKSPLHFGNGTRLTVT.

This chain links TRBV7-9 with TRBJ2-1, with 11 bases lining up with TRBD2. Looked up from germline, CDR1 is SEHNR and CDR2 is FQNEAQ (reference sequence). The CDR3 spans 15 residues. The V and J ends lost 5 bases and 9 bases, in that order; junction bases with no gene match: 9. CDR3 sequence: CASSITSGRGGEQFF. CDR3 nucleotide sequence: TGTGCCAGCAGCATAACTAGCGGGAGAGGGGGTGAGCAGTTCTTC.

The chain combines TRBV19 with TRBJ1-4; D gene uncertain. V gave up 5 bases and J gave up 7 bases, with 14 bases separating them. Germline V gene lookup returns CDR1 LNHDA and CDR2 SQIVND (reference sequence). This CDR3 has 14 residues. CDR3 bases: TGTGCCAGTAGTCCTACTCCTAGAGGTGAAAAACTGTTTTTT. Protein product: CASSPTPRGEKLFF. The full variable domain, with the rest looked up from reference TRBV19 and TRBJ1-4, is DGGITQSPKYLFRKEGQNVTLSCEQNLNHDAMYWYRQDPGQGLRLIYYSQIVNDFQKGDIAEGYSVSREKKESFPLTVTSAQKNPTAFYLCASSPTPRGEKLFFGSGTQLSVL.